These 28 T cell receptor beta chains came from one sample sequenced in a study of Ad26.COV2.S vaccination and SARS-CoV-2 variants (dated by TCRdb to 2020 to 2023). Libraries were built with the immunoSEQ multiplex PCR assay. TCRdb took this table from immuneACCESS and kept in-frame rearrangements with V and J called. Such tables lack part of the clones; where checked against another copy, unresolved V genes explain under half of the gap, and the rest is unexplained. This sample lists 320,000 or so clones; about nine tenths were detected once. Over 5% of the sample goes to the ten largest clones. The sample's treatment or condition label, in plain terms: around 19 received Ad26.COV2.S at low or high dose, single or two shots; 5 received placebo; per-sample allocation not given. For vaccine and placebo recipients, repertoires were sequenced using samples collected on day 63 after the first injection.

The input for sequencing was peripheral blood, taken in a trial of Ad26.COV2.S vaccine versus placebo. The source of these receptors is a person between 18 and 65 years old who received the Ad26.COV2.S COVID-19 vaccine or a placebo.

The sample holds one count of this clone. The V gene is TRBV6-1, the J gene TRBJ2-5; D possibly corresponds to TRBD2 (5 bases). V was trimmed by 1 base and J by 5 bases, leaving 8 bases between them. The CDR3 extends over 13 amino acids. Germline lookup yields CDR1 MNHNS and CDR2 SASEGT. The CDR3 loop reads CASSEVTRETQYF. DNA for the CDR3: TGTGCCAGCAGTGAAGTTACTAGGGAGACCCAGTACTTC.

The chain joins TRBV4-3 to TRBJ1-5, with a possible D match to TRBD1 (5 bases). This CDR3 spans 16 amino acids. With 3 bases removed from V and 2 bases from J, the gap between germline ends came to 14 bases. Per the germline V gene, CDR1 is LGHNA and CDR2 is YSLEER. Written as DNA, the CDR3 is TGCGCCAGCAGCCAGGGGGGATTGCTTGGCAATCAGCCCCAGCATTTT. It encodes CASSQGGLLGNQPQHF.

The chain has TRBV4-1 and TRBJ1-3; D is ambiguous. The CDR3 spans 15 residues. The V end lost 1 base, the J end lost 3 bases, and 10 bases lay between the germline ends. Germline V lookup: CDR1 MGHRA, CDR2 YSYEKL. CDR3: CASSQVVVNGNTIYF. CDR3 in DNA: TGCGCCAGCAGCCAAGTTGTCGTGAATGGAAACACCATATATTTT.

In nucleotides, the CDR3 is TGCGCCAGCAGCGTCGGGTGGAACACTGAAGCTTTCTTT. Translated, it gives CASSVGWNTEAFF. This chain uses TRBV5-1 with TRBJ1-1; unclear D gene. The CDR3 has 13 amino acids. Looked up from germline, CDR1 is SGHRS and CDR2 is YFSETQ. V lost 4 bases and J 1 base, leaving 8 bases between the germline ends.

The CDR3 DNA is TGTGCCAGCTCACCGAGCCTGTTAAACTCCCAAGAGACCCAGTACTTC. Amino acid sequence: CASSPSLLNSQETQYF. V and J are TRBV18 and TRBJ2-5; D call uncertain. Germline assignment: CDR1 KGHSH and CDR2 LQKENI. The V end was cut by 3 bases, the J end by 1 base, with 15 bases between. The CDR3 is 16 residues long. The full variable domain, with the rest looked up from reference TRBV18 and TRBJ2-5, is NAGVMQNPRHLVRRRGQEARLRCSPMKGHSHVYWYRQLPEEGLKFMVYLQKENIIDESGMPKERFSAEFPKEGPSILRIQQVVRGDSAAYFCASSPSLLNSQETQYFGPGTRLLVL.

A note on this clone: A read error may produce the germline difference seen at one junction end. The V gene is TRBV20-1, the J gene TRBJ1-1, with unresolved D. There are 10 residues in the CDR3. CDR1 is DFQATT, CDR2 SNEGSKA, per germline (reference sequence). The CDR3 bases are TGCAGTGCCAGAGACCGAACGGCTTTCTTT. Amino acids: CSARDRTAFF.

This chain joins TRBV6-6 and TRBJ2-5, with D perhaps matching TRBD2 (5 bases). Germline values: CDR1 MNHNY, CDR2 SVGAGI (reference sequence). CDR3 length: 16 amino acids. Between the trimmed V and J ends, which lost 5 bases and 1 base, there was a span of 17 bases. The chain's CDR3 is CASSRLPKLVQETQYF. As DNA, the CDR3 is TGTGCCAGCAGTCGATTACCCAAACTAGTCCAAGAGACCCAGTACTTC.

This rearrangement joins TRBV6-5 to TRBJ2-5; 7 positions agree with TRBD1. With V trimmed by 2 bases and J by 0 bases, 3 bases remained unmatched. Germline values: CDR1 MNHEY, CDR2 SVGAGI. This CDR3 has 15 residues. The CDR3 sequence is CASSYTGTDQETQYF. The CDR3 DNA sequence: TGTGCCAGCAGTTACACAGGGACAGACCAAGAGACCCAGTACTTC.

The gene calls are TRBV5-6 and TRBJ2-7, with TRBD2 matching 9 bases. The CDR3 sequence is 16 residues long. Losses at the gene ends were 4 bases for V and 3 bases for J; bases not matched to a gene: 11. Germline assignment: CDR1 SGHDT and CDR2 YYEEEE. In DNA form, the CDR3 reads TGTGCCAGCAGCCGTCTGCTAGCGGGGTTATACTACGAGCAGTACTTC. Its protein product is CASSRLLAGLYYEQYF.

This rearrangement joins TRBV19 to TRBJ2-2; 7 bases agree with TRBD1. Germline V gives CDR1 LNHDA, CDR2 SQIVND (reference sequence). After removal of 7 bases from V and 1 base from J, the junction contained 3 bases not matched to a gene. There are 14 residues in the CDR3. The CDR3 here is CASTGQKNTGELFF. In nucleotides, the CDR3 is TGTGCCAGTACGGGACAGAAGAACACCGGGGAGCTGTTTTTT.

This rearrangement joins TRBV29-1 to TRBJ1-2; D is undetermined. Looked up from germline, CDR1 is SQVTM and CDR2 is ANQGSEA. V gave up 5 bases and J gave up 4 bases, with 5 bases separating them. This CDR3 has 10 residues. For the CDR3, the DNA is TGCAGCGTTAGGAGCTATGGCTACACCTTC. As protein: CSVRSYGYTF.

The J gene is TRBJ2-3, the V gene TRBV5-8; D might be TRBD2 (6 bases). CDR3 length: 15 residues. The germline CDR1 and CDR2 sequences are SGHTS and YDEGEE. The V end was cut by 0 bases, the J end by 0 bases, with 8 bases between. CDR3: CASSLGGTSTDTQYF. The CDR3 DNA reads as TGTGCCAGCAGCTTGGGAGGGACTAGCACAGATACGCAGTATTTT.

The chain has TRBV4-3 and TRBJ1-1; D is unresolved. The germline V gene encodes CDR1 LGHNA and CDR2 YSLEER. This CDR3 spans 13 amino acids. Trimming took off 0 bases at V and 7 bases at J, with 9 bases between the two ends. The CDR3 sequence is CASSQELGFEAFF. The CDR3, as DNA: TGCGCCAGCAGCCAAGAATTAGGGTTTGAAGCTTTCTTT.

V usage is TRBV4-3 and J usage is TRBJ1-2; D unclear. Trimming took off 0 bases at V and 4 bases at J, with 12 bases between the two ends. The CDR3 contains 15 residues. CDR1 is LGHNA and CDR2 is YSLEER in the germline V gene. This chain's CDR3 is CASSQEGGMSYGYTF. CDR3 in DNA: TGCGCCAGCAGCCAAGAGGGTGGAATGTCCTATGGCTACACCTTC.

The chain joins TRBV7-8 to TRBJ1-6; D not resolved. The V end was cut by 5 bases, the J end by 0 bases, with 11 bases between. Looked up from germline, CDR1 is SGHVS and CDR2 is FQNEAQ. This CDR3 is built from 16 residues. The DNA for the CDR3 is TGTGCCAGCAGCCCGGCGGAGAGCTCCTATAATTCACCCCTCCACTTT. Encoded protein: CASSPAESSYNSPLHF.

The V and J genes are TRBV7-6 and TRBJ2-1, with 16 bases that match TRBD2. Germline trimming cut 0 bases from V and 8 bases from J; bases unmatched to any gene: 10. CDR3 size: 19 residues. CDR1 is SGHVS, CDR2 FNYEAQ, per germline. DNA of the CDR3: TGTGCCAGCAGCTTAGCCGGGACTAGCGGGAGGGCCGGTAGGGATGAGCAGTTCTTC. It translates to CASSLAGTSGRAGRDEQFF. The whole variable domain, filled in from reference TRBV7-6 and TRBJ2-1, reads GAGVSQSPRYKVTKRGQDVALRCDPISGHVSLYWYRQALGQGPEFLTYFNYEAQQDKSGLPNDRFSAERPEGSISTLTIQRTEQRDSAMYRCASSLAGTSGRAGRDEQFFGPGTRLTVL.

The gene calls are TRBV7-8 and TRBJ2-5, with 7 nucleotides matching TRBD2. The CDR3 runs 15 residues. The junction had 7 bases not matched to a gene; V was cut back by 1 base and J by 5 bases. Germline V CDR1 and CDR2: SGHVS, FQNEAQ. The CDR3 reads CASSLVGGVWETQYF. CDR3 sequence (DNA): TGTGCCAGCAGCTTAGTTGGGGGGGTATGGGAGACCCAGTACTTC.

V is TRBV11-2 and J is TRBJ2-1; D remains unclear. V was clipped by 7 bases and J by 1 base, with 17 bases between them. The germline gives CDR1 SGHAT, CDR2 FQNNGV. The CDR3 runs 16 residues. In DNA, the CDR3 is TGTGCCAGCACCCCTCCAGCCCCAGCTTCCTACAATGAGCAGTTCTTC. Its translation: CASTPPAPASYNEQFF.

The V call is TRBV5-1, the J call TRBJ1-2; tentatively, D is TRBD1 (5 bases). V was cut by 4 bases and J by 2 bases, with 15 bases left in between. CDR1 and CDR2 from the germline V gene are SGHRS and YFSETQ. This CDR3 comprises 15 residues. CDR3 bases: TGCGCCAGCAGCCCGACTGGGACGGGGAACTATGGCTACACCTTC. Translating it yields CASSPTGTGNYGYTF.

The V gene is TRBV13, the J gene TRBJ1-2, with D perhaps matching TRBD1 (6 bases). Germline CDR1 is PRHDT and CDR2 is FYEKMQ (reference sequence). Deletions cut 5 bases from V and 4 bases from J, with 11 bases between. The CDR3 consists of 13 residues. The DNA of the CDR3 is TGTGCCAGCAGCCTCGGGACATTCTATGGCTACACCTTC. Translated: CASSLGTFYGYTF.

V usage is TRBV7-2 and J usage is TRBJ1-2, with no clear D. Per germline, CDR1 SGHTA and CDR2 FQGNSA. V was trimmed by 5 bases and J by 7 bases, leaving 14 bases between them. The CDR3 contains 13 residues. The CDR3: CASSPPPSAGYTF. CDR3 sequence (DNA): TGTGCCAGCAGCCCTCCCCCCTCGGCTGGCTACACCTTC.

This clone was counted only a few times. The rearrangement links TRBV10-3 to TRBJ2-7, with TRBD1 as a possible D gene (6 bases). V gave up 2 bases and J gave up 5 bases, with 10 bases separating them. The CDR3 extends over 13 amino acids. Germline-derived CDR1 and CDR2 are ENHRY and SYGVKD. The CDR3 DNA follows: TGTGCCATCAGTGAGACAGGGAATGACGAGCAGTACTTC. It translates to CAISETGNDEQYF.

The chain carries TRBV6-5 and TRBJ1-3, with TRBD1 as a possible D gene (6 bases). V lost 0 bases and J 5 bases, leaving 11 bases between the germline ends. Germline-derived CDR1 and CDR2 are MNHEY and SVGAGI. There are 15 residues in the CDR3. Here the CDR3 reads CASSYSTTGRNTIYF. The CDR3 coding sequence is TGTGCCAGCAGTTACTCGACTACAGGGAGAAACACCATATATTTT.

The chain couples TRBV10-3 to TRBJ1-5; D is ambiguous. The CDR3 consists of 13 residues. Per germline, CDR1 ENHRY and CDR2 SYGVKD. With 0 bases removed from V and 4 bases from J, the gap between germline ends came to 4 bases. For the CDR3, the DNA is TGTGCCATCAGTGAGTCTTGGAATCAGCCCCAGCATTTT. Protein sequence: CAISESWNQPQHF.

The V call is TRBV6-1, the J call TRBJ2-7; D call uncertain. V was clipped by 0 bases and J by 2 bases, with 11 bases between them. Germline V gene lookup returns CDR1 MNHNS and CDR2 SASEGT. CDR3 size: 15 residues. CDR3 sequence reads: CASSEAWPATYEQYV. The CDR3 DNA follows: TGTGCCAGCAGTGAAGCGTGGCCGGCAACCTACGAGCAGTACGTC.

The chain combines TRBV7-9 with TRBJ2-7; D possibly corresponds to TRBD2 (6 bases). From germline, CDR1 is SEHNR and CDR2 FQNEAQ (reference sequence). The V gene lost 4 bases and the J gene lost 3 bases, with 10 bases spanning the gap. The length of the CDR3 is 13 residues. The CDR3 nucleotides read TGTGCCAGCAGCTCAGGGACTGGCTACGAGCAGTACGTC. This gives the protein CASSSGTGYEQYV.

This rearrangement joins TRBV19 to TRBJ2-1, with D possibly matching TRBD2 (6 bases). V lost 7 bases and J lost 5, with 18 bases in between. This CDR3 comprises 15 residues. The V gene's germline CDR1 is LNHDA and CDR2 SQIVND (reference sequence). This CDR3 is CASTPSAGSNNEQFF. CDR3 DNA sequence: TGTGCCAGTACCCCATCGGCGGGAAGTAACAATGAGCAGTTCTTC. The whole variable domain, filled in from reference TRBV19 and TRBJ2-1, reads DGGITQSPKYLFRKEGQNVTLSCEQNLNHDAMYWYRQDPGQGLRLIYYSQIVNDFQKGDIAEGYSVSREKKESFPLTVTSAQKNPTAFYLCASTPSAGSNNEQFFGPGTRLTVL.

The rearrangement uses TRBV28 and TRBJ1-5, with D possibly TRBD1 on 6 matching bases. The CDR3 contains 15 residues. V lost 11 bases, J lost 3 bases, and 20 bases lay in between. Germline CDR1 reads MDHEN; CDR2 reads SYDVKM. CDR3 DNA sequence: TGTGCCCTGGGGGAAGGGGGGGCGATCAATCAGCCCCAGCATTTT. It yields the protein CALGEGGAINQPQHF.